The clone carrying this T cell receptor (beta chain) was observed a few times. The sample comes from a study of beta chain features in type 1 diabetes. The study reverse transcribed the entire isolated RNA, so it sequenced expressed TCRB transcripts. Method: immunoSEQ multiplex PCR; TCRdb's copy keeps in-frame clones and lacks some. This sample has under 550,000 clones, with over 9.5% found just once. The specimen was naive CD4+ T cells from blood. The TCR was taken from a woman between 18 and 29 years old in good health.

CDR3 residues: CASSVDVAPDLRSGNTIYF. The DNA of the CDR3 is TGTGCCAGCAGCGTAGATGTAGCCCCCGACTTAAGGTCTGGAAACACCATATATTTT. J is TRBJ1-3 and V is TRBV9, with no clear D. This CDR3 is built from 19 residues. The germline CDR1 and CDR2 sequences are SGDLS and YYNGEE. Trimming cost V 0 bases and J 1 base, with 20 bases left between them.